A selection of T cell receptor beta chains follows, all from one sample in a study of blood T cell repertoires in COVID-19. Clones were sequenced by immunoSEQ multiplex PCR, and TCRdb holds only the in-frame ones, with some missing. This sample carries roughly 120,000 clones, approximately 91% of them seen once, and the ten largest clones take more than 7%. Sample: peripheral blood. Receptors originate from a woman aged 70 to 79 who had recovered from COVID-19. The CDR3 runs from the conserved cysteine through the conserved F or W. Fields, in order: J gene, V gene, clone size, D gene, CDR3 length, CDR3 DNA, CDR3 protein. The D gene is left open where the match is weak. The listing skips clone size in some rows; elsewhere it reads once, few, many or a size class.

>TRBJ2-2|TRBV9|-|TRBD2|16
TGTGCCAGCAGCGCGGATAGCGGGGGGGCCACCGGGGAGCTGTTTTTT
CASSADSGGATGELFF
>TRBJ2-3|TRBV7-7|once|-|16
TGTGCTAGCAGCTTAGGTCTCGAGCGGCCCACAGATACGCAGTATTTT
CASSLGLERPTDTQYF
>TRBJ1-1|TRBV28|-|-|15
TGTGCCAGTACCCCTGGGGGGGTGGGGAACACTGAAGCTTTCTTT
CASTPGGVGNTEAFF
>TRBJ1-6|TRBV4-2|-|-|15
TGTGCCAGCAGCCAAGAACGGGGATATAATTCACCCCTCCACTTT
CASSQERGYNSPLHF
>TRBJ1-3|TRBV6-6|-|TRBD1|14
TGTGCCAGCCGCGGCGGGACAGGGGGAGGTACCATATATTTT
CASRGGTGGGTIYF
>TRBJ2-7|TRBV19|-|TRBD1|15
TGTGCCAGTAGGCTAACCGGGACAGGTCCCTACGAGCAGTACTTC
CASRLTGTGPYEQYF
>TRBJ1-1|TRBV29-1|-|TRBD1|13
TGCAGCGTTGGGGGACAGGCGACCTTCAAAGCTTTCTTT
CSVGGQATFKAFF
>TRBJ1-6|TRBV19|-|-|13
TGTGCCAGTAGTACAAATCCAGGGTTACCCCTCCACTTT
CASSTNPGLPLHF
>TRBJ2-3|TRBV6-1|-|TRBD1|16
TGTGCCAGCAGTGGTCCGACAGGGGTAGCGACAGATACGCAGTATTTT
CASSGPTGVATDTQYF
>TRBJ2-5|TRBV5-6|-|TRBD1|15
TGTGCCAGCAGTTGGACAGGGGTGGCTCAAGAGACCCAGTACTTC
CASSWTGVAQETQYF
>TRBJ1-6|TRBV28|-|-|12
TGTGCCAGCAGTTTACTTCTACAGCCCCTCCACTTT
CASSLLLQPLHF
>TRBJ1-4|TRBV4-3|-|TRBD1|16
TGCGCCAGCAGCTCGACAGGGTGGGGGACTAATGAAAAACTGTTTTTT
CASSSTGWGTNEKLFF
>TRBJ2-3|TRBV7-9|-|-|14
TGTGCCAGCAGCCCCCGGGGAGGCACAGATACGCAGTATTTT
CASSPRGGTDTQYF
>TRBJ2-1|TRBV20-1|-|-|10
TGCAGTGCCCGTTACAATGAGCAGTTCTTC
CSARYNEQFF
>TRBJ2-7|TRBV18|-|-|14
TGTGCCAGCTCACCACCCGGGGTGTCCTACGAGCAGTACTTC
CASSPPGVSYEQYF
>TRBJ1-1|TRBV5-6|-|-|17
TGTGCCAGCAGCTTGGAGGGACACGGGCGAGCCGGCACTGAAGCTTTCTTT
CASSLEGHGRAGTEAFF
>TRBJ2-1|TRBV19|-|-|17
TGTGCCAGTAGTATAGATGGGGGCGGGAGTCTCCGTGATGAGCAGTTCTTC
CASSIDGGGSLRDEQFF
>TRBJ2-7|TRBV5-4|-|TRBD2|15
TGTGCCAGCAGCTACGGGACTAGCGGGGCCTACGAGCAGTACTTC
CASSYGTSGAYEQYF
>TRBJ2-1|TRBV6-2/TRBV6-3|-|TRBD2|15
TGTGCCAGCAGTTTCGGACTAGCGGGAGTGGATGAGCAGTTCTTC
CASSFGLAGVDEQFF
>TRBJ1-2|TRBV18|few|-|16
TGTGCCAGCTCACAAACCCAAGGGTCAGGGATATATGGCTACACCTTC
CASSQTQGSGIYGYTF
>TRBJ2-3|TRBV2|-|-|14
TGTGCCAGCAGTGTCCGAGGACTCACAGATACGCAGTATTTT
CASSVRGLTDTQYF
>TRBJ2-1|TRBV5-4|-|TRBD1|15
TGTGCCAGCAGCTTCGGACAGGGGTCCTACAATGAGCAGTTCTTC
CASSFGQGSYNEQFF
>TRBJ1-3|TRBV2|-|-|14
TGTGCCAGCACCGTGAGGTCCGGCCGCCCGTCCATATATTTT
CASTVRSGRPSIYF
>TRBJ2-2|TRBV21-1|once|-|16
TGTGCCAGCGATCCCACCGACAGTCCGAACACCGGGGAGCTGTTTTTT
CASDPTDSPNTGELFF
>TRBJ1-5|TRBV27|-|TRBD1|17
TGTGCCAGCAGTTCAGGGGGACAGGGGGGTAGCAATCAGCCCCAGCATTTT
CASSSGGQGGSNQPQHF
>TRBJ1-4|TRBV16|-|-|12
TGTGCCAGCAGCCCCGGTGGTGAAAAACTGTTTTTT
CASSPGGEKLFF
>TRBJ2-1|TRBV10-1|-|-|15
TGCGCCAGCACAGGGCTAGACAGTACACACAATGAGCAGTTCTTC
CASTGLDSTHNEQFF
>TRBJ2-1|TRBV5-1|-|-|13
TGCGCCAGCGGGGGGGACAACTACAATGAGCAGTTCTTC
CASGGDNYNEQFF
>TRBJ2-3|TRBV9|-|-|15
TGTGCCAGCAGCGTAGTGGGGCGGTGGGCAGATACGCAGTATTTT
CASSVVGRWADTQYF
>TRBJ2-7|TRBV5-1|few|TRBD2|16
TGCGCCAGCAGCCCCGGCGGAACTAGCGGGAGACTCGAGCAGTACTTC
CASSPGGTSGRLEQYF
>TRBJ2-1|TRBV9|-|TRBD1|14
TGTGCCAGCAGTCACACAGGGGCGAACAATGAGCAGTTCTTC
CASSHTGANNEQFF
>TRBJ2-7|TRBV9|-|-|15
TGTGCCAGCAGCGTAGGGGCCGCCATTGACTACGAGCAGTACTTC
CASSVGAAIDYEQYF
>TRBJ2-1|TRBV5-1|-|TRBD2|14
TGCGCCAGCACCCCTTCGGGGGGCTACAATGAGCAGTTCTTC
CASTPSGGYNEQFF
>TRBJ2-5|TRBV6-5|-|TRBD1|15
TGTGCCAGCAGCGTTGGACAGGGTACTGAAGAGACCCAGTACTTC
CASSVGQGTEETQYF
>TRBJ2-7|TRBV13|-|-|12
TGTGCCAGCAGCCCAAACGGGTACGAGCAGTACTTC
CASSPNGYEQYF
>TRBJ2-1|TRBV24-1|-|TRBD2|16
TGTGCCACCAGCGGGGGGAGCGGGAGCCCCTACAATGAGCAGTTCTTC
CATSGGSGSPYNEQFF
>TRBJ1-1|TRBV6-5|-|TRBD1|13
TGTGCCAGCAGTTATGGGGACAGTCCTGAAGCTTTCTTT
CASSYGDSPEAFF
>TRBJ2-1|TRBV5-1|few|-|14
TGCGCCAGCTCCCAGGGGCCAGGCCACAATGAGCAGTTCTTC
CASSQGPGHNEQFF
>TRBJ1-1|TRBV6-2/TRBV6-3|-|-|11
TGTGCCAGCAGTTACCCCGGGAAGGCTTTCTTT
CASSYPGKAFF
>TRBJ2-7|TRBV7-2|-|-|14
TGTGCCAGCAGTCCCGACAGCGTCTCCTACGAGCAGTACTTC
CASSPDSVSYEQYF
>TRBJ2-7|TRBV3-1/TRBV3-2|-|-|12
TGTGCCAGCAGCCAAGGGAGGGTCGAGCAGTACTTC
CASSQGRVEQYF
>TRBJ1-4|TRBV23-1|once|TRBD1|17
TGCGCCAGCAGTCCACAAAGGGACAGGGGGCTCTATGAAAAACTGTTTTTT
CASSPQRDRGLYEKLFF
>TRBJ2-7|TRBV19|-|-|13
TGTGCCAGTAGTATCCGAGGGGGTTACGAGCAGTACTTC
CASSIRGGYEQYF
>TRBJ1-5|TRBV9|-|-|12
TGTGCCAGCAGCTCAGGGGCTCAGCCCCAGCATTTT
CASSSGAQPQHF
>TRBJ1-4|TRBV20-1|once|TRBD1|11
TGCAGTGGACAGGGTGGTGAAAAACTGTTTTTT
CSGQGGEKLFF
>TRBJ2-5|TRBV24-1|-|-|14
TGTGCCACCAGTCGCGGAGGACTACGGGAGACCCAGTACTTC
CATSRGGLRETQYF
>TRBJ2-2|TRBV3-1/TRBV3-2|-|TRBD1|14
TGTGCCAGCAGATGGGGACAGACCACCGGGGAGCTGTTTTTT
CASRWGQTTGELFF
>TRBJ2-5|TRBV30|-|TRBD1|15
TGTGCCTGGAGTGTACGCGGGACAGGGAAAGAGACCCAGTACTTC
CAWSVRGTGKETQYF
>TRBJ1-1|TRBV2|few|-|14
TGTGCCAGCAGTGACGAGGTAATGAACACTGAAGCTTTCTTT
CASSDEVMNTEAFF
>TRBJ2-3|TRBV28|-|-|13
TGTGCCAGCAGTTTTATGGCGGGAGATACGCAGTATTTT
CASSFMAGDTQYF
>TRBJ2-7|TRBV7-3|-|-|13
TGTGCCAGCAGCAGCGGTCCAGTGGGCGAGCAGTACTTC
CASSSGPVGEQYF
>TRBJ1-3|TRBV27|-|-|14
TGTGCCAGCAGTTCCGCCCCCGCGGGAAACACCATATATTTT
CASSSAPAGNTIYF
>TRBJ1-6|TRBV27|-|TRBD1|16
TGTGCCAGCAGTTTAACCAGGGGGGCAGGGATTTCACCCCTCCACTTT
CASSLTRGAGISPLHF
>TRBJ2-3|TRBV9|-|TRBD2|15
TGTGCCAGCAGCGCTAGCGGGAGGGCAGCAGATACGCAGTATTTT
CASSASGRAADTQYF
>TRBJ2-2|TRBV5-4|-|TRBD2|17
TGTGCCAGCAGCTCCCTAGCGGGAGTCGGGTACACCGGGGAGCTGTTTTTT
CASSSLAGVGYTGELFF
>TRBJ2-7|TRBV5-4|-|-|13
TGTGCCAGCAGCCTGCCGACTAGTAACGAGCAGTACTTC
CASSLPTSNEQYF
>TRBJ2-7|TRBV9|-|-|13
TGTGCCAGCAGCGTAAGAGGGGGCTACGAGCAGTACTTC
CASSVRGGYEQYF
>TRBJ2-1|TRBV6-5|-|TRBD2|13
TGTGCCAGCAGGGAGAACCTAGCGGGGGGGCCGTTCTTC
CASRENLAGGPFF
>TRBJ1-2|TRBV28|-|-|14
TGTGCCAGCAGTTTATTTGAGGGATTCTATGGCTACACCTTC
CASSLFEGFYGYTF
>TRBJ2-1|TRBV6-5|-|-|14
TGTGCCAGCAATCCAGCGGGTCTCTACAATGAGCAGTTCTTC
CASNPAGLYNEQFF